This T cell receptor beta chain was found in a study of T-cell reconstitution after alpha-beta-depleted transplantation in children. Study observations and caveats: Most T-cell counts and diversity one year after the transplant came from T cells that were newly produced. About two months after transplant, alpha-beta T cells reportedly came from several hundred expanded graft clones. Recipient T cells and thymic progenitors that survived were the source of the high TCRbeta diversity seen at day 60 in some patients.

Unique molecular identifiers were built into the TCRbeta library. TCRdb re-called the PCR reads with MiXCR, one entry per CDR3 protein. The sample includes about 580,000 distinct CDR3 sequences, about a quarter of them seen just once. From germline, CDR1 is SGHTA and CDR2 FQGTGA. The V end was cut by 6 bases, the J end by 4 bases, with 13 bases between. The CDR3 is 13 amino acids. In its sample, this clonotype was seen a few times. Its antigen remains unknown. The sequence was obtained from a boy younger than two with Wiskott-Aldrich syndrome, due to receive a stem cell transplant. The chain couples TRBV7-3 to TRBJ2-7; weak D call: TRBD2 (5 bases). The material was PBMCs, obtained before TCRalphabeta/CD19-depleted stem cell transplant. CDR3 nucleotides: TGTGCCAGCAGTTACGGACTTTCATACGAGCAGTACTTC. It translates to CASSYGLSYEQYF. Variable domain in full (rest from reference TRBV7-3 and TRBJ2-7): GAGVSQTPSNKVTEKGKYVELRCDPISGHTALYWYRQSLGQGPEFLIYFQGTGAADDSGLPNDRFFAVRPEGSVSTLKIQRTERGDSAVYLCASSYGLSYEQYFGPGTRLTVT.